This TCR beta chain was sequenced for a study of blood T cell repertoires in COVID-19. The overall study: Samples came from the United States, Italy and Spain, spanning acute and convalescent COVID-19. Sources were T cells, B-cell-depleted T cells, or PBMCs; the material itself was cDNA or gDNA.

In the source study's methods: Amplified reference gene primers provided the basis for estimating nucleated cell counts. The method was immunoSEQ multiplex PCR; TCRdb's version includes in-frame clones alone and lacks a portion of them. That table is the source of V, J and clone size, and D and trimming were worked out from the DNA. This table holds about 130,000 clones, roughly 80% found once. This clone showed up just a few times. V was shortened by 0 bases and J by 1 base, with 7 bases between the two germline ends. The CDR3 extends over 14 amino acids. The chain joins TRBV23-1 to TRBJ2-7; tentative D call: TRBD1 (5 bases). TRBV23-1 is an ORF, and what it does is uncertain. This TCR derives from a woman aged 50 to 65 with acute or convalescent COVID-19. The specimen was peripheral blood. The CDR3 DNA is TGCGCCAGCAGTCAATCGGACAAATCCTACGAGCAGTACTTC. Amino acid sequence: CASSQSDKSYEQYF.